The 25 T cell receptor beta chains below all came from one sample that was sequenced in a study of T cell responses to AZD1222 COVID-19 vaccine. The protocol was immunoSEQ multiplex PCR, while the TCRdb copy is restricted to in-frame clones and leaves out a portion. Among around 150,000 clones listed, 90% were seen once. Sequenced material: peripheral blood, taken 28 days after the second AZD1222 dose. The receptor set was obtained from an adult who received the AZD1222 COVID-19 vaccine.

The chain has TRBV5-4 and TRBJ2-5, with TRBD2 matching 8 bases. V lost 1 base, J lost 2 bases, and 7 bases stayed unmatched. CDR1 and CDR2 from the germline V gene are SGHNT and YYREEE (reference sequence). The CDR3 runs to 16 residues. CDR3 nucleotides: TGTGCCAGCAGCTTGCTTAGCGGGGTTGTTCAAGAGACCCAGTACTTC. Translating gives CASSLLSGVVQETQYF.

The CDR3 spells CASSLVNPANTGELFF. CDR3 bases: TGCGCCAGCAGCTTGGTAAACCCAGCCAACACCGGGGAGCTGTTTTTT. The chain uses TRBV5-1 and TRBJ2-2; D remains unclear. V was clipped by 0 bases and J by 2 bases, with 11 bases between them. The CDR3 spans 16 residues. Germline CDR1 reads SGHRS; CDR2 reads YFSETQ.

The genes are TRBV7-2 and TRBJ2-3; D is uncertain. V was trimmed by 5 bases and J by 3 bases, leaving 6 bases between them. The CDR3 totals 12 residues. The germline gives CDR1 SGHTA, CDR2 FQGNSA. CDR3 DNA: TGTGCCAGCAGCCCTCATACAGATACGCAGTATTTT. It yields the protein CASSPHTDTQYF.

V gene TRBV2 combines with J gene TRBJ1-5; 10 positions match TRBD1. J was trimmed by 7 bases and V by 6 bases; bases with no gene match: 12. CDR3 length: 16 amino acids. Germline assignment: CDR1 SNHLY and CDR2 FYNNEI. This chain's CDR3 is CASSPRDRGIGQPQHF. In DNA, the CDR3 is TGTGCCAGCAGCCCCCGGGACAGGGGAATTGGACAGCCCCAGCATTTT. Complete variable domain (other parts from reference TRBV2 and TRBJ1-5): EPEVTQTPSHQVTQMGQEVILRCVPISNHLYFYWYRQILGQKVEFLVSFYNNEISEKSEIFDDQFSVERPDGSNFTLKIRSTKLEDSAMYFCASSPRDRGIGQPQHFGDGTRLSIL.

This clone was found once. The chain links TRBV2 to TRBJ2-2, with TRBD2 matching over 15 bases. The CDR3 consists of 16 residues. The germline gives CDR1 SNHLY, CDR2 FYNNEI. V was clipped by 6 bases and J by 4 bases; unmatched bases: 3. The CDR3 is CASRGLAGGPTGELFF. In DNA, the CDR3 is TGTGCCAGCAGAGGACTAGCGGGGGGGCCCACCGGGGAGCTGTTTTTT. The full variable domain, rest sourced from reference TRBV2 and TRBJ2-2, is EPEVTQTPSHQVTQMGQEVILRCVPISNHLYFYWYRQILGQKVEFLVSFYNNEISEKSEIFDDQFSVERPDGSNFTLKIRSTKLEDSAMYFCASRGLAGGPTGELFFGEGSRLTVL.

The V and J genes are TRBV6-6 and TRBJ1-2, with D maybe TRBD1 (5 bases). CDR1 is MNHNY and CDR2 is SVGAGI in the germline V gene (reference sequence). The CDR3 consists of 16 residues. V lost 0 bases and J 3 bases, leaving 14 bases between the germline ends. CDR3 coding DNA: TGTGCCAGCAGTTACTCAGGAACCAGGGTGGACTATGGCTACACCTTC. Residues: CASSYSGTRVDYGYTF.

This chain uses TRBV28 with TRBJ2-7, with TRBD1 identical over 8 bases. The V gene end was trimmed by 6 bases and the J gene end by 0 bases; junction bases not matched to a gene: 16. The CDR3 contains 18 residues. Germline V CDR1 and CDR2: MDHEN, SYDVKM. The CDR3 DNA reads TGTGCCAGCAGAATACGGGACAGGTGGACTAAAAGCTCCTACGAGCAGTACTTC. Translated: CASRIRDRWTKSSYEQYF.

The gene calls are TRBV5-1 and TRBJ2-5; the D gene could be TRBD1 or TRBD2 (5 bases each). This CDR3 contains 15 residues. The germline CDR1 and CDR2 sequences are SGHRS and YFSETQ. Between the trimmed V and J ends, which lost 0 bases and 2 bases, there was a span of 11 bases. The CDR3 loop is CASSLDGTLQETQYF. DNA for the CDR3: TGCGCCAGCAGCTTGGACGGGACCCTACAAGAGACCCAGTACTTC.

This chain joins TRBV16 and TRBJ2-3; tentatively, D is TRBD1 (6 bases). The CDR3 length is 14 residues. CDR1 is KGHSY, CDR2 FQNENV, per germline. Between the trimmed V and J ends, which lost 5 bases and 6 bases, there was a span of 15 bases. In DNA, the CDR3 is TGTGCCAGCAGCGAATGGACCACAGGGGATACGCAGTATTTT. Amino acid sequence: CASSEWTTGDTQYF.

The CDR3 region is CASSPPGRGNEQFF. CDR3 in DNA: TGTGCCAGCTCACCACCGGGCAGGGGGAATGAGCAGTTCTTC. The chain is built from TRBV18 and TRBJ2-1, with 7 bases identical to TRBD1. V lost 0 bases to trimming and J lost 7 bases; unmatched junction nucleotides: 3. The CDR3 has 14 residues. CDR1 KGHSH and CDR2 LQKENI come from the germline V gene.

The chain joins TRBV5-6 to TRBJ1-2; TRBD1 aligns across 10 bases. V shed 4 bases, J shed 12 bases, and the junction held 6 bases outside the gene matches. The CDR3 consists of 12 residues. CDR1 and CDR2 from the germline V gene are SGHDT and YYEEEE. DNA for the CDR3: TGTGCCAGCAGCCCATCGGACAGGGGGAACACCTTC. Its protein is CASSPSDRGNTF.

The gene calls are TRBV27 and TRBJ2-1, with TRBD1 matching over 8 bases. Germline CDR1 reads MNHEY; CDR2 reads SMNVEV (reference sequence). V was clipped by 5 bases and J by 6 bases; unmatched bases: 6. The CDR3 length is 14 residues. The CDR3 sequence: CASSPGQGRNEQFF. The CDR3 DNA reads TGTGCCAGCAGTCCAGGACAGGGCCGCAATGAGCAGTTCTTC.

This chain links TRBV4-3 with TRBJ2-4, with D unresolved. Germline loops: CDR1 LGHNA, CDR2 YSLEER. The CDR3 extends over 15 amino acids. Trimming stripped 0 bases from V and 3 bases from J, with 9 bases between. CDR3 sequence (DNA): TGCGCCAGCAGCCAAGAGGTAACTCGCAAAAACATTCAGTACTTC. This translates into CASSQEVTRKNIQYF.

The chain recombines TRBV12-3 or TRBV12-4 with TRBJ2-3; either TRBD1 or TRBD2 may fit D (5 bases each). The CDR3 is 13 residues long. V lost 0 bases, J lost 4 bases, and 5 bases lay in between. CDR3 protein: CASSLAGADTQYF. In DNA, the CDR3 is TGTGCCAGCAGTTTAGCGGGGGCAGATACGCAGTATTTT.

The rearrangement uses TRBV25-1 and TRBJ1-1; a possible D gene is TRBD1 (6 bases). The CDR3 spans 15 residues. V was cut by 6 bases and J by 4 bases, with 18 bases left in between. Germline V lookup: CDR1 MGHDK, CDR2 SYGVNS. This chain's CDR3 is CASSRNRALGTEAFF. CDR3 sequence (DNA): TGTGCCAGCAGCCGCAACAGGGCCTTGGGCACTGAAGCTTTCTTT.

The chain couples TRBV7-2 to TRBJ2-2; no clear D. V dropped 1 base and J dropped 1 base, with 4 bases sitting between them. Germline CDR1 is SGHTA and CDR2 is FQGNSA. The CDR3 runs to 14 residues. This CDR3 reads CASSLVGNTGELFF. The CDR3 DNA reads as TGTGCCAGCAGCTTAGTAGGGAACACCGGGGAGCTGTTTTTT.

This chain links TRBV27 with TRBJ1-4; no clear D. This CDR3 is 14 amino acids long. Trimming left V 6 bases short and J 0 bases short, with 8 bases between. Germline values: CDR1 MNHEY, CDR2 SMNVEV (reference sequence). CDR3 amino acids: CASSGGATNEKLFF. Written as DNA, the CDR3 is TGTGCCAGCAGCGGAGGAGCAACTAATGAAAAACTGTTTTTT.

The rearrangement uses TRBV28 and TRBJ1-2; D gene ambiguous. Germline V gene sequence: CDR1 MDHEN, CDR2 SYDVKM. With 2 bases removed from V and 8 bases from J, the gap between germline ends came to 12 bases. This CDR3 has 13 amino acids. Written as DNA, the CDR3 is TGTGCCAGCAGTTTAGGCCGGACCCTCGGCTACACCTTC. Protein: CASSLGRTLGYTF.

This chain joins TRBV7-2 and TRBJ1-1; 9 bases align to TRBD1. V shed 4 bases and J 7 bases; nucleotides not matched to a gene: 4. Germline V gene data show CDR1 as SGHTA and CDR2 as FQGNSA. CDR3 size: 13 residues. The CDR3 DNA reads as TGTGCCAGCAGCTCGACAGGGGGAGTTGAAGCTTTCTTT. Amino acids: CASSSTGGVEAFF.

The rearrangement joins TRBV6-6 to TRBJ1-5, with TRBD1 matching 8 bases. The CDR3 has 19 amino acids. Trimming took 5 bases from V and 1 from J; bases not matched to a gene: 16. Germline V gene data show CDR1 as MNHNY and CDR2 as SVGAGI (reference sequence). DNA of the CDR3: TGTGCCAGCAGTAGATCTTCAGTCTCGGGACAGGTGAGCAATCAGCCCCAGCATTTT. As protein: CASSRSSVSGQVSNQPQHF.

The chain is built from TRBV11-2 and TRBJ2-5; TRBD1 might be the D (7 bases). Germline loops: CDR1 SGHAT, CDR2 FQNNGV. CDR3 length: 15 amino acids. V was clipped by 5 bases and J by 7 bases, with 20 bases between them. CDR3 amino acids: CASSVRGVLPGTQYF. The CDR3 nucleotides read TGTGCCAGCAGCGTCAGGGGGGTTCTACCAGGGACCCAGTACTTC.

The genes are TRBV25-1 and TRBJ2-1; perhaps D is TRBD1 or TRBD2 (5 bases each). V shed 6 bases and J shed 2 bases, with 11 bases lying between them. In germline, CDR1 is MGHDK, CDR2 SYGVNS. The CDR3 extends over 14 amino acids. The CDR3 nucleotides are TGTGCCAGCAGCCCGGGACGAGCCTACAATGAGCAGTTCTTC. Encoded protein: CASSPGRAYNEQFF.

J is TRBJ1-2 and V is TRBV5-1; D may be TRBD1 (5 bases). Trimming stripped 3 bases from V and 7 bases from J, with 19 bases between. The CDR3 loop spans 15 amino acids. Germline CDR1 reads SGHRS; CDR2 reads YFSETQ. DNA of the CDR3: TGCGCCAGCAGCTCCACGCTTCTGAAGGGGCCTGGCTACACCTTC. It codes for CASSSTLLKGPGYTF.

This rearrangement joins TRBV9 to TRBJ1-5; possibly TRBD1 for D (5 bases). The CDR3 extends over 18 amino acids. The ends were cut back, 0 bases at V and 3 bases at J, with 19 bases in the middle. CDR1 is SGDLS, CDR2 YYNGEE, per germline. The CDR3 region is CASSVGGWGTGNNQPQHF. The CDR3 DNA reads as TGTGCCAGCAGCGTAGGTGGGTGGGGAACAGGTAACAATCAGCCCCAGCATTTT.

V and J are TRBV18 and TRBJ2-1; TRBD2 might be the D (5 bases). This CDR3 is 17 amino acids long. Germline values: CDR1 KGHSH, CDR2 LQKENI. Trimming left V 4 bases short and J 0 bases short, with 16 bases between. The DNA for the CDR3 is TGTGCCAGCTCACTTTCGAGAGGGTCGTACTCCTACAATGAGCAGTTCTTC. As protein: CASSLSRGSYSYNEQFF.